This TCR beta chain was found in a study of CD4 T cells in relation to SARS-CoV-2 and coronaviruses. In the study overall: Two subjects were Hispanic; patients were under 10 males and a few females.

Trimming cost V 0 bases and J 13 bases; bases outside gene matches: 10. Germline CDR1 LNHNV, CDR2 YYDKDF (reference sequence). The CDR3 is 16 amino acids. CEF-cultured naive and memory CD4+ T cell DNA got survey-level sequencing. The table came from immunoSEQ multiplex PCR; TCRdb's copy has only in-frame clones and leaves some out. Among some 40,000 clones listed, about 80% were seen once. For this clone: Its antigen is unknown.

The sequence was obtained from an adult with COVID-19. V is TRBV15 and J is TRBJ2-1, with TRBD2 identical over 12 bases. Sequences were obtained from naive CD4+ T cells from PBMCs, cultured in vitro. Subset meaning: naive CD4+ T cells isolated by negative enrichment. CDR3 in DNA: TGTGCCACCAGCAGAGATTCGACTAGCGGGAGTGGAAAACAGTTCTTC. Protein product: CATSRDSTSGSGKQFF.